What follows describes a single TCR beta chain. Each subset's genomic DNA was shared equally among a number of immunoSEQ plates. Produced via immunoSEQ multiplex PCR; TCRdb's table is partial and in-frame only. The data contain fewer than 500,000 clones, almost 80% of them seen just once; the ten biggest clones take up roughly an eighth. The data belong to a study of shared clonotypes between healthy human individuals. Extraction of genomic DNA in unsorted samples used roughly 94 million PBMCs. The specimen was PBMCs. The receptor's source is a woman in her thirties or forties in good health. Some clones in this sample may be carry-over from other donors' samples.

CDR3 in amino acids: CASSIGDRYPSGANVLTF. The DNA for the CDR3 is TGTGCCAGTAGTATAGGGGACAGGTATCCGTCTGGGGCCAACGTCCTGACTTTC. V and J are TRBV19 and TRBJ2-6; 8 nucleotides align to TRBD1. Germline CDR1 is LNHDA and CDR2 is SQIVND (reference sequence). The CDR3 consists of 18 residues. V gave up 1 base and J gave up 1 base; unmatched junction bases: 6.